This TCR beta chain stems from a study of blood T cells in healthy people across ages. V was clipped by 7 bases and J by 10 bases; unmatched bases: 9. Germline CDR1 and CDR2: MNHNS and SASEGT. This CDR3 is built from 13 residues. Then a second PCR, running roughly 6 to 12 cycles, was carried out with a sample-barcoded 5' primer and a J-beta primer mix. TCRdb passed the 5' RACE reads through MiXCR, listing each CDR3 protein once. The sample yields around 900,000 distinct CDR3 sequences, around 54% seen once. Whole-study results and caveats: It was found that TCR beta diversity correlated strongly with the percentage of naive T cells. Per million T cells, TCR beta diversity dropped roughly linearly as age increased.

Comments on this clonotype: The antigen remains undetermined.

Sequencing was performed on blood. This chain links TRBV6-1 with TRBJ1-5; 8 bases are a match to TRBD1. The TCR was taken from a woman between 55 and 75 years old in good health. The CDR3 is CASIFGQGDPQHF. The CDR3 nucleotides are TGTGCCAGCATTTTCGGACAGGGTGACCCCCAGCATTTT.